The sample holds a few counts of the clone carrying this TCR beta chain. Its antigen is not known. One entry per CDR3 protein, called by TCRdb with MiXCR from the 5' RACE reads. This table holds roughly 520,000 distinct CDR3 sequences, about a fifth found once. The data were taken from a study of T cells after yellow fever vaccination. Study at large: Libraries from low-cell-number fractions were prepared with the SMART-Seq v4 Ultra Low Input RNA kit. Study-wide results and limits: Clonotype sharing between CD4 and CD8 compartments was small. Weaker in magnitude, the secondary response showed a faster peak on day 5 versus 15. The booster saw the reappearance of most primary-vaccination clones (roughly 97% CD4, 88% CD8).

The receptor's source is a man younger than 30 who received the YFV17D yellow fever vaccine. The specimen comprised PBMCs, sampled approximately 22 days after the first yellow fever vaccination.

In DNA form, the CDR3 reads TGTGCCAGCAGGACTCGGGACTCCCCTAACTATGGCTACACCTTC. Its protein is CASRTRDSPNYGYTF. This chain joins TRBV27 and TRBJ1-2; D is possibly TRBD1 (5 bases). Trimming stripped 6 bases from V and 0 bases from J, with 14 bases between. This CDR3 region has 15 residues. Germline V gives CDR1 MNHEY, CDR2 SMNVEV (reference sequence).